Each of the 14 T cell receptor beta chains below was sequenced from the same sample in a study of shared clonotypes between healthy human individuals (TCRdb year 2020). For the CD8 naive samples, CD45RO-negative cells were positively selected for CCR7, yielding a CD45RA+CCR7+ population from which TemRA cells were excluded. The protocol used for the library was the immunoSEQ multiplex PCR assay. Sourced from immuneACCESS, this table was stored by TCRdb with only in-frame sequences that have V and J called. A share of the clones is absent; for the studies checked, an unresolved V gene accounts for under half, and the remainder has no known explanation. The sample table contains some 2.1 million clones; only one count was recorded for about 95% of them. 0.9% to 1.3% of the sample is taken by the ten largest. Sequenced input: naive CD8+ T cells sorted from blood. The sample's cell subset or site label is to be understood as: CD45RA+CCR7+. The receptor set was obtained from a young man in good health.

The chain recombines TRBV27 with TRBJ1-1; TRBD1 aligns across 9 bases. The length of the CDR3 is 16 residues. CDR1 and CDR2 from the germline V gene are MNHEY and SMNVEV (reference sequence). J gave up 0 bases and V 3 bases, and 5 bases lay outside the gene matches. The chain's CDR3 is CASSFGTGPMNTEAFF. CDR3 nucleotides: TGTGCCAGCAGTTTCGGGACAGGGCCCATGAACACTGAAGCTTTCTTT.

The CDR3 sequence is CASSLTEGILTDTQYF. The DNA for the CDR3 is TGTGCCAGCAGCCTGACCGAGGGAATCCTCACAGATACGCAGTATTTT. The chain couples TRBV7-9 to TRBJ2-3, with TRBD2 as a possible D gene (5 bases). The CDR3 sequence is 16 residues long. Germline V gene lookup returns CDR1 SEHNR and CDR2 FQNEAQ (reference sequence). Trimming pared 5 bases from V and 2 bases from J, leaving 17 bases between.

This rearrangement joins TRBV4-1 to TRBJ1-2; 8 positions agree with TRBD1. Trimming took 4 bases from V and 6 from J; bases not matched to a gene: 16. Germline loops: CDR1 MGHRA, CDR2 YSYEKL. This CDR3 is built from 17 residues. The CDR3 loop is CASSRTTQTGAPDGYTF. The CDR3 coding sequence is TGCGCCAGCAGCCGCACGACTCAGACAGGGGCCCCCGATGGCTACACCTTC.

The chain recombines TRBV14 with TRBJ2-4, with TRBD2 matching 8 bases. The CDR3 totals 17 residues. With V trimmed by 1 base and J by 0 bases, 5 bases remained unmatched. Germline values: CDR1 SGHDN, CDR2 FVKESK. The CDR3 sequence is CASSQALREGAKNIQYF. The CDR3 bases are TGTGCCAGCAGCCAAGCTTTACGGGAGGGAGCCAAAAACATTCAGTACTTC.

The V and J genes are TRBV27 and TRBJ1-1, with no clear D. The CDR3 runs to 17 residues. The V end lost 3 bases, the J end lost 0 bases, and 17 bases lay between the germline ends. Germline V gives CDR1 MNHEY, CDR2 SMNVEV (reference sequence). The DNA of the CDR3 is TGTGCCAGCAGTTTTTTGGCGGGCTACTTTCTGAACACTGAAGCTTTCTTT. Its translation is CASSFLAGYFLNTEAFF.

V and J are TRBV2 and TRBJ1-2, with a possible D match to TRBD1 (6 bases). Germline CDR1 is SNHLY and CDR2 is FYNNEI. The CDR3 contains 13 residues. V was trimmed by 3 bases and J by 3 bases, leaving 8 bases between them. Here the CDR3 reads CASSDSGDYGYTF. The DNA for the CDR3 is TGTGCCAGCAGTGATTCAGGGGACTATGGCTACACCTTC.

The chain employs TRBV19 and TRBJ1-6, with a tentative D call TRBD1 (5 bases). This CDR3 is built from 15 residues. The germline gives CDR1 LNHDA, CDR2 SQIVND (reference sequence). V was pared by 1 base and J by 14 bases, with 18 bases between. The CDR3 coding sequence is TGTGCCAGTAGTATAGGAAGGGACGGCAGTGCGGCCCTCCACTTT. It codes for CASSIGRDGSAALHF.

To note about this clone: This same CDR3 is encoded by further DNA sequences in the sample. This rearrangement joins TRBV7-2 to TRBJ2-2, with unresolved D. Trimming left V 0 bases short and J 3 bases short, with 5 bases between. The CDR3 is 14 residues long. Germline V gene data show CDR1 as SGHTA and CDR2 as FQGNSA. The CDR3 sequence is CASSLAMYTGELFF. CDR3 DNA: TGTGCCAGCAGCTTAGCGATGTACACCGGGGAGCTGTTTTTT.

The chain links TRBV7-6 to TRBJ1-6; no definite D call. Germline CDR1 and CDR2: SGHVS and FNYEAQ. There are 17 residues in the CDR3. V was cut by 0 bases and J by 7 bases, with 16 bases left in between. CDR3 bases: TGTGCCAGCAGCTTAGCGGAGGCAGGAGGGCTGAATTCACCCCTCCACTTT. Translated: CASSLAEAGGLNSPLHF.

The J gene is TRBJ1-1, the V gene TRBV5-6; 7 positions agree with TRBD1. V lost 0 bases to trimming and J lost 5 bases; unmatched junction nucleotides: 1. CDR3 length: 13 amino acids. Per germline, CDR1 SGHDT and CDR2 YYEEEE. This CDR3 reads CASSLEQGTEAFF. CDR3 bases: TGTGCCAGCAGCTTGGAACAGGGGACTGAAGCTTTCTTT.

J is TRBJ1-5 and V is TRBV6-5; D gene uncertain. Trimming stripped 6 bases from V and 0 bases from J, with 9 bases between. This CDR3 has 14 amino acids. CDR1 and CDR2 from the germline V gene are MNHEY and SVGAGI. CDR3 in amino acids: CASSRQYSNQPQHF. The CDR3 DNA sequence: TGTGCCAGCAGCCGCCAGTATAGCAATCAGCCCCAGCATTTT.

The chain carries TRBV2 and TRBJ2-5, with 10 nucleotides matching TRBD2. Germline V CDR1 and CDR2: SNHLY, FYNNEI. CDR3 size: 16 residues. Unmatched junction bases numbered 15, after V lost 10 bases and J lost 4 bases. CDR3 in amino acids: CATLYRELAGRETQYF. CDR3 DNA: TGTGCCACCTTATACCGGGAACTAGCGGGGAGAGAGACCCAGTACTTC.

V is TRBV7-6 and J is TRBJ2-1; TRBD1 agrees at 9 bases. Unmatched junction bases numbered 1, after V lost 1 base and J lost 3 bases. Germline CDR1 and CDR2: SGHVS and FNYEAQ. The CDR3 is made up of 15 amino acids. CDR3 amino acids: CASSLGTGDYNEQFF. In DNA, the CDR3 is TGTGCCAGCAGCTTAGGGACAGGGGACTACAATGAGCAGTTCTTC.

The chain combines TRBV28 with TRBJ2-1, with unresolved D. V lost 3 bases to trimming and J lost 2 bases, with 8 bases between them. In germline, CDR1 is MDHEN, CDR2 SYDVKM. The CDR3 runs to 14 residues. The CDR3 nucleotides are TGTGCCAGCAGTTTTACAGAAACCTACAATGAGCAGTTCTTC. Its protein product is CASSFTETYNEQFF.